The rows below give T cell receptor beta chains drawn from one sample of a study of T cell responses to AZD1222 COVID-19 vaccine. Libraries were prepared by immunoSEQ multiplex PCR; TCRdb keeps only in-frame clonotypes and omits some of them. Among 100,000 to 140,000 clones listed, 90% to 95% were seen once. The sample here was peripheral blood, taken 28 days after the second AZD1222 dose. The origin of the receptors is an adult who received the AZD1222 COVID-19 vaccine. The CDR3 runs from the conserved cysteine through the conserved F or W. Each record gives: J gene, V gene, D gene, clone size, CDR3 DNA, CDR3 protein. The D gene is left open where the match is weak. Clone size is stated in some rows and not others, as once, few, many or a class when expanded.

TRBJ2-6	TRBV29-1	NA	NA	TGCAGCGTTGAGAAGGGCTCTGGGGCCAACGTCCTGACTTTC	CSVEKGSGANVLTF
TRBJ2-1	TRBV27	TRBD2	once	TGTGCCAGCAGCGCCGGGACTAGCGGGGCCAATGAGCAGTTCTTC	CASSAGTSGANEQFF
TRBJ2-4	TRBV29-1	TRBD1	NA	TGCAGCGTTGAAGGACAGGGCAAAAACATTCAGTACTTC	CSVEGQGKNIQYF
TRBJ2-7	TRBV14	TRBD1	NA	TGTGCCAGCAGCCTCAGGACAGGAAAACTTCCCTCTCAGTACTTC	CASSLRTGKLPSQYF
TRBJ1-2	TRBV7-8	NA	NA	TGTGCCAGCAGCTTAGCGGAAACCAGTGGCTACACCTTC	CASSLAETSGYTF
TRBJ2-1	TRBV7-9	TRBD2	NA	TGTGCCAGCAGCCCTGCGGGAGTTCGCAATGAGCAGTTCTTC	CASSPAGVRNEQFF
TRBJ2-3	TRBV30	TRBD2	NA	TGTGCCTGGAGTGTACGGACTAGCGGGGGACCAATCACAGATACGCAGTATTTT	CAWSVRTSGGPITDTQYF
TRBJ2-1	TRBV5-1	NA	NA	TGCGCCAGCAGCTTGGAAGGGCGGTCAGGCAATGAGCAGTTCTTC	CASSLEGRSGNEQFF
TRBJ2-1	TRBV20-1	TRBD2	once	TGCAGTGCTAGTAATCCTAGCGGGGCCTCCTACAATGAGCAGTTCTTC	CSASNPSGASYNEQFF
TRBJ1-5	TRBV11-2	NA	NA	TGTGCCAGCAGCTTAGACTCGCGCGGGGGGAGGGGGAATCAGCCCCAGCATTTT	CASSLDSRGGRGNQPQHF
TRBJ1-5	TRBV27	NA	NA	TGTGCCAGCAGTTTTGGCGATGGGAATCAGCCCCAGCATTTT	CASSFGDGNQPQHF
TRBJ2-1	TRBV12-3/TRBV12-4	NA	NA	TGTGCCAGCAGTCTGGACAATGAGCAGTTCTTC	CASSLDNEQFF
TRBJ1-5	TRBV4-1	TRBD1	once	TGCGCCAGCAGCGACTTTGACAGGGGAGGCAATCAGCCCCAGCATTTT	CASSDFDRGGNQPQHF
TRBJ1-5	TRBV4-1	NA	medium-sized	TGCGCCAGCAGGGCTGGTGTGGTGGGCAATCAGCCCCAGCATTTT	CASRAGVVGNQPQHF
TRBJ2-5	TRBV4-2	NA	NA	TGTGCCAGCAGCCAAGAACAGGGAAACCAAGAGACCCAGTACTTC	CASSQEQGNQETQYF
TRBJ1-4	TRBV6-5	TRBD1	NA	TGTGCCAGCAGTACAGGGGCCGCAACTAATGAAAAACTGTTTTTT	CASSTGAATNEKLFF
TRBJ1-2	TRBV19	NA	NA	TGTGCCAGTAGTATAGGGTCCAGGGAAAATAAAGGCTACACCTTC	CASSIGSRENKGYTF
TRBJ1-2	TRBV6-1	NA	NA	TGTGCCAGCAGTGAAATAAACTATGGCTACACCTTC	CASSEINYGYTF
TRBJ1-1	TRBV3-1/TRBV3-2	NA	NA	TGTGCCAGCAGCCTGAGGGGCCCCAAGAACACTGAAGCTTTCTTT	CASSLRGPKNTEAFF
TRBJ2-7	TRBV19	NA	once	TGTGCCAGGTCCCCGGACTCGGGGCCCACCTACGAGCAGTACTTC	CARSPDSGPTYEQYF
TRBJ2-1	TRBV5-1	NA	NA	TGCGCCAGCAGCCCGCCGATTTATGGAAATGAGCAGTTCTTC	CASSPPIYGNEQFF
TRBJ2-7	TRBV7-2	NA	NA	TGTGCCAGCAGCTCCTCGGGACTCTCCTCCTACGAGCAGTACTTC	CASSSSGLSSYEQYF
TRBJ2-1	TRBV7-9	TRBD2	NA	TGTGCCAGCAGCCCCGGGACTAGCGGGAGTTTCTCCTACAATGAGCAGTTCTTC	CASSPGTSGSFSYNEQFF
TRBJ1-5	TRBV6-5	TRBD1	NA	TGTGCCAGCAGAGCCGGGACAGGGAGTCAGCCCCAGCATTTT	CASRAGTGSQPQHF
TRBJ2-4	TRBV2	NA	NA	TGTGCCAGCGCAGGGGCGAAAAACATTCAGTACTTC	CASAGAKNIQYF
TRBJ1-5	TRBV6-1	NA	NA	TGTGCCAGCAGTGAGTACAACAGGGGCAATCAGCCCCAGCATTTT	CASSEYNRGNQPQHF
TRBJ2-7	TRBV7-9	NA	NA	TGTGCCAGCAGCTTATCGACTAGCGAGCAGTACTTC	CASSLSTSEQYF
TRBJ1-6	TRBV11-2	NA	NA	TGTGCCAGCAGCAGGTGGGGCAACTCCTATAATTCACCCCTCCACTTT	CASSRWGNSYNSPLHF
TRBJ2-7	TRBV10-3	NA	NA	TGTGCCATCGCCTCAGTGGAGGGACTCTACGAGCAGTACTTC	CAIASVEGLYEQYF
TRBJ1-5	TRBV5-1	NA	NA	TGCGCCAGCAGCTTGGAGGGCGTCAATCAGCCCCAGCATTTT	CASSLEGVNQPQHF
TRBJ1-3	TRBV9	NA	NA	TGTGCCAGCAGCGTAGGATTAGGGGGAGGAAAGGCTGGAAACACCATATATTTT	CASSVGLGGGKAGNTIYF
TRBJ2-2	TRBV10-2	TRBD2	NA	TGCGCCAGCAGGGGAATGAGGAGCGGGAGTAATACCGGGGAGCTGTTTTTT	CASRGMRSGSNTGELFF
TRBJ2-1	TRBV3-1/TRBV3-2	NA	NA	TGTGCCAGCAGCCAAGCTGGCGGGGGCCCAGACAATGAGCAGTTCTTC	CASSQAGGGPDNEQFF
TRBJ1-5	TRBV7-2	NA	NA	TGTGCCAGCAGCCCCGGGAGCAATCAGCCCCAGCATTTT	CASSPGSNQPQHF
TRBJ1-1	TRBV6-5	TRBD1	NA	TGTGCCAGCAGTTCCGATCGACAGGGTTGGAATGTAGCTTTCTTT	CASSSDRQGWNVAFF
TRBJ1-5	TRBV2	TRBD1	NA	TGTGCCAGCACTACAAAACAGGGGTATAGCAATCAGCCCCAGCATTTT	CASTTKQGYSNQPQHF
TRBJ2-1	TRBV11-3	TRBD2	few	TGTGCCAGCAGCTTCACTAGCGGGTGGTCGTCCTACAATGAGCAGTTCTTC	CASSFTSGWSSYNEQFF
TRBJ1-1	TRBV19	NA	NA	TGTGCCAGTAGTATCTATACTGAAGCTTTCTTT	CASSIYTEAFF
TRBJ2-5	TRBV20-1	NA	NA	TGCAGTGCTAGTGGACTCTCAGTACAAGAGACCCAGTACTTC	CSASGLSVQETQYF
TRBJ2-2	TRBV5-4	NA	NA	TGTGCCAGCAGCTTGGGGGCAGGGGGGACGTGGGACACCGGGGAGCTGTTTTTT	CASSLGAGGTWDTGELFF
TRBJ1-5	TRBV3-1/TRBV3-2	NA	NA	TGTGCCAGCAGCCAAGGGCCCGGACAGCCCCAGCATTTT	CASSQGPGQPQHF
TRBJ1-5	TRBV19	NA	NA	TGTGCCAGTGAGCGAGATAGCAATCAGCCCCAGCATTTT	CASERDSNQPQHF
TRBJ1-2	TRBV5-1	NA	once	TGCGCCAGCAGCTTGGCTGGACCGTGGGATGGCTACACCTTC	CASSLAGPWDGYTF
TRBJ2-6	TRBV3-1/TRBV3-2	NA	NA	TGTGCCAGCAGCCTCCCCAGGGTTTTAATTTGCTCTGGGGCCAACGTCCTGACTTTC	CASSLPRVLICSGANVLTF
TRBJ1-6	TRBV4-1	NA	NA	TGCGCCAGCAGCCAAGATAGGGGGGTTCGTTCACCCCTCCACTTT	CASSQDRGVRSPLHF
TRBJ2-1	TRBV10-1	NA	NA	TGCGCCAGCAGTAGCAACTACAATGAGCAGTTCTTC	CASSSNYNEQFF
TRBJ2-1	TRBV4-1	NA	NA	TGCGCCAGCAGCCAGGTGTTCGGGACCGCCTACAATGAGCAGTTCTTC	CASSQVFGTAYNEQFF
TRBJ2-1	TRBV7-8	TRBD2	NA	TGTGCCAGCAGCGTCCATAAGGCTCTAGCGGGTTCCCCCCCACTCAATGAGCAGTTCTTC	CASSVHKALAGSPPLNEQFF
TRBJ1-1	TRBV18	NA	once	TGTGCCAGCTCACCATCCTTTAGACCCGAAGAAGCTTTCTTT	CASSPSFRPEEAFF
TRBJ1-5	TRBV6-5	NA	NA	TGTGCCAGCAGTTACTCGAGGACAAGGAATCAGCCCCAGCATTTT	CASSYSRTRNQPQHF
TRBJ1-1	TRBV28	TRBD1	NA	TGTGCCAGCACTTGGGACAGAATGAACACTGAAGCTTTCTTT	CASTWDRMNTEAFF
TRBJ2-2	TRBV6-1	TRBD1	NA	TGTGCCAGCAGTGATTTGACAGGGGAGTCCGGGGAGCTGTTTTTT	CASSDLTGESGELFF
TRBJ2-7	TRBV5-1	NA	few	TGCGCCAGCAGCTTACTGCCCGAGACTTCGGGGGAGCAGTACTTC	CASSLLPETSGEQYF
TRBJ1-2	TRBV30	NA	once	TGTGCCTGGAGTGTCAAGACAACTAACTATGGCTACACCTTC	CAWSVKTTNYGYTF
TRBJ1-5	TRBV19	NA	NA	TGTGCCAGTAGACTGCGCGAGCTTAATCAGCCCCAGCATTTT	CASRLRELNQPQHF